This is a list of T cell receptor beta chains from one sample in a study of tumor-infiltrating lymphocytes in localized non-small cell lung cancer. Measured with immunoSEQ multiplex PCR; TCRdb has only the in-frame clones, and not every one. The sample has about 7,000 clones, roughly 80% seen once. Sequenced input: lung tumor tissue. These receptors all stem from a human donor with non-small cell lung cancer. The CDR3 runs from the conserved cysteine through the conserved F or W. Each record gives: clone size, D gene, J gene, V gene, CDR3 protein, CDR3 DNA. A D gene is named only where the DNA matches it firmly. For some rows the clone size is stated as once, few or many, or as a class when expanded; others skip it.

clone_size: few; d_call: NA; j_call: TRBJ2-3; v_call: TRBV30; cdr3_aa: CAWSVKAGRADTQYF; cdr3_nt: TGTGCCTGGAGTGTAAAAGCAGGGAGAGCAGATACGCAGTATTTT
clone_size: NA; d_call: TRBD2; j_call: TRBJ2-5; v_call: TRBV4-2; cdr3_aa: CASSQGVRAGQETQYF; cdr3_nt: TGTGCCAGCAGCCAAGGTGTAAGAGCGGGACAAGAGACCCAGTACTTC
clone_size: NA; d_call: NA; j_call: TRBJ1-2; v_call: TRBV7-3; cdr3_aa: CASSSPMGSQGPKGYGYTF; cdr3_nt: TGTGCCAGCAGCTCCCCCATGGGCAGTCAGGGACCAAAAGGCTATGGCTACACCTTC
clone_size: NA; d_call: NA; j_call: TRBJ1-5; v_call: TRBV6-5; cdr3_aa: CASTWRGEGNQPQHF; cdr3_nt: TGTGCCAGCACCTGGAGGGGGGAGGGCAATCAGCCCCAGCATTTT
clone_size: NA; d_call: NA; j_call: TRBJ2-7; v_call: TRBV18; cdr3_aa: CASSPSPETPVGEQYF; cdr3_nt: TGTGCCAGCTCGCCCTCGCCCGAAACCCCGGTGGGCGAGCAGTACTTC
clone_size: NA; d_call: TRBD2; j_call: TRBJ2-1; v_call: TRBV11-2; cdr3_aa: CASSLVSRGLAGVDEQFF; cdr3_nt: TGTGCCAGCAGCTTAGTATCCCGGGGACTAGCGGGAGTGGATGAGCAGTTCTTC
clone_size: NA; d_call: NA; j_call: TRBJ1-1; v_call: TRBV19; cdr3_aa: CASKQGYTEAFF; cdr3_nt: TGTGCCTCCAAACAGGGCTACACTGAAGCTTTCTTT
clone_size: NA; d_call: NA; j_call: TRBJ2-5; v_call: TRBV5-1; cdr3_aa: CASSLGGAPGEETQYF; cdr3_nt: TGCGCCAGCAGCTTGGGGGGGGCTCCCGGTGAGGAGACCCAGTACTTC
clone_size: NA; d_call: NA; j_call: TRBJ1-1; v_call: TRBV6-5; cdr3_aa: CASSYSEMGMNTEAFF; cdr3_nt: TGTGCCAGCAGTTACTCCGAGATGGGTATGAACACTGAAGCTTTCTTT
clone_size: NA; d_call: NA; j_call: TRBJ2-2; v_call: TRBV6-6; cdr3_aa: CASRSSNTGELFF; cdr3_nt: TGTGCCAGCAGGTCTTCGAACACCGGGGAGCTGTTTTTT
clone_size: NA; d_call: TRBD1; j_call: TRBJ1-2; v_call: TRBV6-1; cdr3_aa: CATTRNRGNGYTF; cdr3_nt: TGTGCAACAACCCGCAACAGGGGCAATGGCTACACCTTC
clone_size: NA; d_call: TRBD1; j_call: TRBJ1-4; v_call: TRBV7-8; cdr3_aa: CASSLRAGTGGEKLFF; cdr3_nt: TGTGCCAGCAGCTTGAGAGCCGGGACAGGCGGAGAAAAACTGTTTTTT
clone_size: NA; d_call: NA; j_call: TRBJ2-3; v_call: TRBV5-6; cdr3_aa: CASSFLAGGTDTQYF; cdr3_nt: TGTGCCAGCAGCTTCCTTGCAGGGGGCACAGATACGCAGTATTTT
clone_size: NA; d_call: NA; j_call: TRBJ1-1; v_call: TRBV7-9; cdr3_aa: CASSPTRGAGTEAFF; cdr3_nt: TGTGCCAGCAGCCCGACCCGGGGGGCAGGGACTGAAGCTTTCTTT
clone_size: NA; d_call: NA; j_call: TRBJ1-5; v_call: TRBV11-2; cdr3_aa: CASSLDPTQPQHF; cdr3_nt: TGTGCCAGCAGCTTAGATCCTACCCAGCCCCAGCATTTT
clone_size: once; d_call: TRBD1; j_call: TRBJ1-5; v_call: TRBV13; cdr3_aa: CASSLGQGDNQPQHF; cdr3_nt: TGTGCCAGCAGCTTGGGACAGGGGGACAATCAGCCCCAGCATTTT
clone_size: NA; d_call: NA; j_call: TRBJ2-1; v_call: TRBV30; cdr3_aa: CAWARGGRLGFF; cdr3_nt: TGTGCCTGGGCTAGGGGGGGGAGACTAGGGTTCTTC
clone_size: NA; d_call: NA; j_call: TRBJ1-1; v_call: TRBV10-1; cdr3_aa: CASSDPNTEAFF; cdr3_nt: TGCGCCAGCAGTGATCCCAACACTGAAGCTTTCTTT
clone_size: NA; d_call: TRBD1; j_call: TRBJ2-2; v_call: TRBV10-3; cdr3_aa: CAISELGQGDTGELFF; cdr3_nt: TGTGCCATCAGTGAGTTGGGACAGGGTGACACCGGGGAGCTGTTTTTT
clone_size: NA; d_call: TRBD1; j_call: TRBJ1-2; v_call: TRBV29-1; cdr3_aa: CSAYTGTGKGGYTF; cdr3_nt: TGCAGCGCGTATACCGGGACAGGGAAAGGCGGCTACACCTTC
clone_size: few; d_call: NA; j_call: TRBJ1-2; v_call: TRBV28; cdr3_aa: CASSLRDWNYGYTF; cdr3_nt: TGTGCCAGCAGTTTAAGGGACTGGAACTATGGCTACACCTTC
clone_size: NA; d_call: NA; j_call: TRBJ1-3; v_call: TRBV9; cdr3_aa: CASSVDHSSGNTIYF; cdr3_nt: TGTGCCAGCAGCGTAGATCATAGCTCTGGAAACACCATATATTTT
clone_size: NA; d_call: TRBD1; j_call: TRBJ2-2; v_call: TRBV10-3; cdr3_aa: CAISEMDRAIGELFF; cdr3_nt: TGTGCCATCAGTGAAATGGACAGGGCCATTGGGGAGCTGTTTTTT
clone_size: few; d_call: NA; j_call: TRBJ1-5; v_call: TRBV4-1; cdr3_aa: CASSQEVGGAQPQHF; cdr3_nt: TGCGCCAGCAGCCAAGAGGTGGGGGGGGCTCAGCCCCAGCATTTT
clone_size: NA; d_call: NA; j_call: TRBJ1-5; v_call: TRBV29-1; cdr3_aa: CSVVVSGQLPQHF; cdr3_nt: TGCAGCGTTGTTGTTTCTGGACAGCTGCCCCAGCATTTT
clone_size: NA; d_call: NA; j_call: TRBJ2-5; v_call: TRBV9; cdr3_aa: CASSAWEGVQETQYF; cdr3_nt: TGTGCCAGCAGCGCATGGGAAGGGGTCCAAGAGACCCAGTACTTC
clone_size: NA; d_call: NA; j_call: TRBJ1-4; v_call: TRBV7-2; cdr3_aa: CASSWTANEKLFF; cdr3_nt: TGTGCCAGCAGCTGGACAGCTAATGAAAAACTGTTTTTT
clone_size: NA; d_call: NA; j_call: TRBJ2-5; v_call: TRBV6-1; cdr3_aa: CASSQRWGNQETQYF; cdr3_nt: TGTGCCAGCAGCCAAAGGTGGGGTAACCAAGAGACCCAGTACTTC
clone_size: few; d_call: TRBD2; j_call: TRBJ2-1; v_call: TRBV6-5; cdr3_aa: CASSYSWDTSAEQFF; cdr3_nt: TGTGCCAGCAGTTACTCGTGGGATACTAGCGCTGAGCAGTTCTTC
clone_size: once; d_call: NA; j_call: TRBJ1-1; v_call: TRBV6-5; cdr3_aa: CASSYSALESEAFF; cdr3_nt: TGTGCCAGCAGTTACTCGGCGCTGGAATCTGAAGCTTTCTTT
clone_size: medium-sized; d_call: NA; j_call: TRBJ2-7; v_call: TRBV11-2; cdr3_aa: CASRPPGDFYEQYF; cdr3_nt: TGTGCCAGCCGCCCCCCGGGGGACTTTTACGAGCAGTACTTC
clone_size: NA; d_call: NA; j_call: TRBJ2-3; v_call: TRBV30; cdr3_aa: CACRAQGYTDTQYF; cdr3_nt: TGTGCCTGTAGGGCCCAGGGGTACACAGATACGCAGTATTTT
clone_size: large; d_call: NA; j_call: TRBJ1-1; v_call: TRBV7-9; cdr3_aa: CASSPARGANTEAFF; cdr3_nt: TGTGCCAGCAGCCCTGCACGGGGGGCGAACACTGAAGCTTTCTTT
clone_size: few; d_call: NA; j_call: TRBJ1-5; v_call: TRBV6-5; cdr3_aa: CASSTRWQGSQPQHF; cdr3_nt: TGTGCCAGCAGTACGCGGTGGCAGGGAAGTCAGCCCCAGCATTTT
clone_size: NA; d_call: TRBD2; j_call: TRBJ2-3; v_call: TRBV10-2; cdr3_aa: CASSVAGGSDTQYF; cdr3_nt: TGCGCCAGCAGTGTAGCGGGAGGGTCAGATACGCAGTATTTT
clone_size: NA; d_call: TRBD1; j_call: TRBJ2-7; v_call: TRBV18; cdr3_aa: CASSPGTGVSYEQYF; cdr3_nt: TGTGCCAGCTCACCCGGGACAGGGGTGAGCTACGAGCAGTACTTC
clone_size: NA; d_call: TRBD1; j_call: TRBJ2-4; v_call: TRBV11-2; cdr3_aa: CASSLTGGAGDIQYF; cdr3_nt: TGTGCCAGCAGCTTGACAGGGGGCGCTGGAGACATTCAGTACTTC
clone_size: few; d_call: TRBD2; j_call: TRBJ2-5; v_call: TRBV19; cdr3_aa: CASSSRLAGETQYF; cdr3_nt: TGTGCCAGTAGTTCCCGCCTAGCGGGAGAGACCCAGTACTTC
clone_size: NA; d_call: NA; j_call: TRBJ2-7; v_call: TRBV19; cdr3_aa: CASSYAGGEQYF; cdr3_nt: TGTGCCAGTTCTTATGCAGGAGGGGAGCAGTACTTC
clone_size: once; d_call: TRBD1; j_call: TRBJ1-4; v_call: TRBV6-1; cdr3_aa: CASRGQLNEKLFF; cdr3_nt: TGTGCCAGCAGGGGACAGCTTAATGAAAAACTGTTTTTT
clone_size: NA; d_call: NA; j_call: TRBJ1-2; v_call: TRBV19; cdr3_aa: CASSIRDGSYGYTF; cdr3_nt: TGTGCCAGTAGTATTCGGGACGGGTCCTATGGCTACACCTTC
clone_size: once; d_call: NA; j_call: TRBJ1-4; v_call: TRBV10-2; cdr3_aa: CASSESLKMFF; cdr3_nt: TGCGCCAGCAGTGAGTCTCTAAAAATGTTTTTT
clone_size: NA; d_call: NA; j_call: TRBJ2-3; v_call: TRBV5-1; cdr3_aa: CASSPRTPSTDTQYF; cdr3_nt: TGCGCCAGCAGCCCTAGGACTCCTTCCACAGATACGCAGTATTTT
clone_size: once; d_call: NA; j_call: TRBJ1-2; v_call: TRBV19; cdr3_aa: CASRGGDYGYTF; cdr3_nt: TGTGCCAGTAGGGGGGGGGATTATGGCTACACCTTC
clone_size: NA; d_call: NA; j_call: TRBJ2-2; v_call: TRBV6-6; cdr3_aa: CASSYSESTGELFF; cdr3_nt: TGTGCCAGCAGTTACTCCGAGAGCACCGGGGAGCTGTTTTTT
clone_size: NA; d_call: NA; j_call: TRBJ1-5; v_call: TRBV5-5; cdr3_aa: CASSASGNQPQHF; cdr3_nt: TGTGCCAGCAGCGCCTCAGGAAATCAGCCCCAGCATTTT
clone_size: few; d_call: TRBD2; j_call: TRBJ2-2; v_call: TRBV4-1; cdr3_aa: CASSQVDGGGSGELFF; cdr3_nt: TGCGCCAGCAGCCAAGTGGACGGCGGGGGGTCCGGGGAGCTGTTTTTT
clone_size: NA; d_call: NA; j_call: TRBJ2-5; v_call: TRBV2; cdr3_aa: CASPNQETQYF; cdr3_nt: TGTGCCAGCCCAAACCAAGAGACCCAGTACTTC
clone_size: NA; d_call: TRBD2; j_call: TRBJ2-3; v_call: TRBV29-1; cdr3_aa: CSVENTSGRGGTQYF; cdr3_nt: TGCAGCGTTGAAAATACTAGCGGGAGGGGGGGTACGCAGTATTTT
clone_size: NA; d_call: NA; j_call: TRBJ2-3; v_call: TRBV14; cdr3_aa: CASSQDWDTQYF; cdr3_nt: TGTGCCAGCAGCCAGGATTGGGATACGCAGTATTTT
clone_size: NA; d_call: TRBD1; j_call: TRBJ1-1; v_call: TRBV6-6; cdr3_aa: CASSLGQGGTEAFF; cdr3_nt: TGTGCCAGCAGTCTGGGACAGGGGGGCACTGAAGCTTTCTTT
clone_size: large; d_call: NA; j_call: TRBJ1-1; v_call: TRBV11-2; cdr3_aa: CASSLAQRDAFF; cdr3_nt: TGTGCCAGCAGCTTGGCTCAGAGGGACGCTTTCTTT
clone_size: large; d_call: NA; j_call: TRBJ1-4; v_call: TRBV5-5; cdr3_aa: CASSLELFNEKLFF; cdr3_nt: TGTGCCAGCAGCTTAGAACTCTTTAATGAAAAACTGTTTTTT
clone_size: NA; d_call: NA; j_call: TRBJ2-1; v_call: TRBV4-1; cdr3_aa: CASSHGTGVRAGGYEQFF; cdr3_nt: TGCGCCAGCAGCCATGGGACAGGGGTGCGAGCGGGAGGGTATGAGCAGTTCTTC
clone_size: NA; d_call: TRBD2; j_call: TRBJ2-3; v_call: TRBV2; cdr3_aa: CASTRTSGRGADTQYF; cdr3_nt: TGTGCCAGCACTCGGACTAGCGGGAGGGGCGCAGATACGCAGTATTTT
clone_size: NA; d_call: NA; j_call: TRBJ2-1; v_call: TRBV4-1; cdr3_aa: CASSQDQGQLEQFF; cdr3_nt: TGCGCCAGCAGCCAAGATCAAGGTCAACTAGAGCAGTTCTTC
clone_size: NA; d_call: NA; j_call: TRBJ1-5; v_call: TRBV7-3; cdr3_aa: CASSTDPNQPQHF; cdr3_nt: TGTGCCAGCAGCACGGACCCCAATCAGCCCCAGCATTTT